This T cell receptor beta chain derives from a study of T cell repertoires in cytomegalovirus infection. About the research overall: Based on public TCR beta signatures, there were indications of CMV infection and of a matching HLA type.

The CDR3 covers 13 residues. V was pared by 7 bases and J by 5 bases, with 5 bases of the junction left unmatched. Each CDR3 protein is one row after TCRdb ran MiXCR on the reads. The table has 650,000 to 900,000 distinct CDR3 sequences, 30% to 35% seen once; the top ten hold roughly an eighth. Study-wide results and caveats: Individuals carrying CMV plus the relevant HLA were identified by cumulative frequency of public TCR beta families. HLA-C-restricted CMV clonotypes gave the most frequent clonotype in two of eight donors.

Remarks on this clonotype: The antigen remains unidentified.

The sequencing here drew on cultured CD8+ T cells from PBMCs, taken from culture after CMV antigen stimulation. The chain recombines TRBV12-3 or TRBV12-4 with TRBJ2-7; TRBD1 agrees at 10 bases. This clonotype was obtained from a human donor in good health (CMV status not recorded). Some clones in this sample may be carry-over from other donors' samples. The CDR3: CASTGQGNHEQYF. The CDR3 DNA sequence: TGTGCCAGCACGGGACAGGGGAACCACGAGCAGTACTTC.